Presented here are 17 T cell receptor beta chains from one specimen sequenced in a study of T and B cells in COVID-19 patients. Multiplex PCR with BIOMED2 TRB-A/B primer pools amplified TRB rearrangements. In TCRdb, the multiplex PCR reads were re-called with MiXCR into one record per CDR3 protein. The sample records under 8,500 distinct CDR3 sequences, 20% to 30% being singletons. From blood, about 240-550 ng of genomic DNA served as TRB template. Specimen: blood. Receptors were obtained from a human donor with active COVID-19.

The CDR3 loop reads CASRLGTDNTEAFF. The CDR3 nucleotides read TGTGCCAGCAGGCTCGGGACGGATAACACTGAAGCTTTCTTT. The chain has TRBV5-4 and TRBJ1-1, with D possibly matching TRBD1 (5 bases). Germline V gene sequence: CDR1 SGHNT, CDR2 YYREEE (reference sequence). CDR3 length: 14 amino acids. V lost 5 bases, J lost 2 bases, and 13 bases lay in between.

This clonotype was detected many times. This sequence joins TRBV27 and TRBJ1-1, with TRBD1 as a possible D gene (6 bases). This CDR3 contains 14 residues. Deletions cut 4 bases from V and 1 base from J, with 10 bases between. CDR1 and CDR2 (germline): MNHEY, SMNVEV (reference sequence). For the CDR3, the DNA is TGTGCCAGCAGTTGGGACACCTCGAACACTGAAGCTTTCTTT. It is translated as CASSWDTSNTEAFF.

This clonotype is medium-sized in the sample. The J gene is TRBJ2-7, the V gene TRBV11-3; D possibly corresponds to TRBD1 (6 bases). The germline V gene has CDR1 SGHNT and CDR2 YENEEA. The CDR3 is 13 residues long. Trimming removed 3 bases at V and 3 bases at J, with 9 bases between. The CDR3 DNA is TGTGCCAGCAGCTTCGGACAGCTCTACGAGCAGTACTTC. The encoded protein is CASSFGQLYEQYF.

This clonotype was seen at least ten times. This chain's CDR3 is CASSMGTNYEQYF. The DNA for the CDR3 is TGTGCCAGTAGCATGGGGACAAATTACGAGCAGTACTTC. The J gene is TRBJ2-7, the V gene TRBV19, with D possibly TRBD1 on 6 matching bases. Germline V gene data show CDR1 as LNHDA and CDR2 as SQIVND (reference sequence). The CDR3 is 13 residues long. V lost 6 bases and J 4 bases, leaving 13 bases between the germline ends.

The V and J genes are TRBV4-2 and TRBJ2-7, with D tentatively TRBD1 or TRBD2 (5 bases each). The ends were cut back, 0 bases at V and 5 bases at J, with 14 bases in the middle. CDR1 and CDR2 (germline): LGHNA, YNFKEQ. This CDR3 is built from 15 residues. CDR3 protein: CASSQEWDDSDEQYF. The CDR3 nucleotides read TGTGCCAGCAGCCAAGAGTGGGACGATTCCGACGAGCAGTACTTC.

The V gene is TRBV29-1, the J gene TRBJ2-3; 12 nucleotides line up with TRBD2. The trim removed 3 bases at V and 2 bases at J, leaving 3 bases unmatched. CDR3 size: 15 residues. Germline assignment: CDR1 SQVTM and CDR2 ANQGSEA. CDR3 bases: TGCAGCGTTGATCGACTAGCGGGAGTCACAGATACGCAGTATTTT. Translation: CSVDRLAGVTDTQYF.

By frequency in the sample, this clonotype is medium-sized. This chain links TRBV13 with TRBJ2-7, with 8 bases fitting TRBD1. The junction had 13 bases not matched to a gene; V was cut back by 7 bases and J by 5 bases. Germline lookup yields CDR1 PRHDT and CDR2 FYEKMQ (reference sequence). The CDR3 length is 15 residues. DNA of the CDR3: TGTGCCAGCACCCCAGTCGGGACAGGTCCCAACGAGCAGTACTTC. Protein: CASTPVGTGPNEQYF.

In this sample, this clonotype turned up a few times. CDR3 bases: TGTGCCAGCCTCAGTACGGGTAGGACTGAAGCTTTCTTT. Translating gives CASLSTGRTEAFF. The chain is built from TRBV12-3 or TRBV12-4 and TRBJ1-1, with D uncertain. This CDR3 contains 13 residues. With 8 bases removed from V and 5 bases from J, the gap between germline ends came to 15 bases.

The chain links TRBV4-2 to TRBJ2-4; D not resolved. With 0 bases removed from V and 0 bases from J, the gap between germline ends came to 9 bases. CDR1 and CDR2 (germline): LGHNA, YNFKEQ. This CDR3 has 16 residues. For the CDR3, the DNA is TGTGCCAGCAGCCAAGATGGAAGGGCAGCCAAAAACATTCAGTACTTC. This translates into CASSQDGRAAKNIQYF.

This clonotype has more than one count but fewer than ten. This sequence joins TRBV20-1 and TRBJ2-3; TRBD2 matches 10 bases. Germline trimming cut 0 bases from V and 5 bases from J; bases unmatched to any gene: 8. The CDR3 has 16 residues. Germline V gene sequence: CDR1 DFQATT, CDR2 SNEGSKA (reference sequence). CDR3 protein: CSARDWQREGRDTQYF. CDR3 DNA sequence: TGCAGTGCTAGAGATTGGCAGCGGGAGGGCCGAGATACGCAGTATTTT.

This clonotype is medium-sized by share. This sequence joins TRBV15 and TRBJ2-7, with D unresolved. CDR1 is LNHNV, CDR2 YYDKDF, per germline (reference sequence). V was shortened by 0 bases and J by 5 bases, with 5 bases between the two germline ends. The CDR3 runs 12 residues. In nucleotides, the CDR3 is TGTGCCACCAGCAGAGAACTGGACGAGCAGTACTTC. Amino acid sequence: CATSRELDEQYF. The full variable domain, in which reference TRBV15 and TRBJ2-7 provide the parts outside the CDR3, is DAMVIQNPRYQVTQFGKPVTLSCSQTLNHNVMYWYQQKSSQAPKLLFHYYDKDFNNEADTPDNFQSRRPNTSFCFLDIRSPGLGDTAMYLCATSRELDEQYFGPGTRLTVT.

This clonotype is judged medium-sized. This chain's CDR3 is CASSERGQNTDTQYF. The CDR3, as DNA: TGTGCCAGCAGTGAAAGAGGGCAGAACACAGATACGCAGTATTTT. J is TRBJ2-3 and V is TRBV6-1; D possibly corresponds to TRBD2 (5 bases). V was clipped by 2 bases and J by 2 bases, with 11 bases between them. Germline assignment: CDR1 MNHNS and CDR2 SASEGT. The CDR3 extends over 15 amino acids.

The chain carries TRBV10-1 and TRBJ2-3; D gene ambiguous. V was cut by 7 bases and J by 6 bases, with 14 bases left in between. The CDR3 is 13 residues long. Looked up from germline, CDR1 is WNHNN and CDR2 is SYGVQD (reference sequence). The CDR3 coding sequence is TGCGCCAGCAATCCTTCCGGCCCTGATACGCAGTATTTT. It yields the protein CASNPSGPDTQYF.

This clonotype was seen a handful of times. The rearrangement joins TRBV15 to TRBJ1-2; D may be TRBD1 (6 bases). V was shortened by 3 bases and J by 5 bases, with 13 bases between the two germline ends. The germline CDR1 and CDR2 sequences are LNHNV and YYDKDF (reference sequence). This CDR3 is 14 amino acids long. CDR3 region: CATSRDRTDYGYTF. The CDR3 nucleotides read TGTGCCACCAGCAGGGACCGGACAGATTATGGCTACACCTTC.

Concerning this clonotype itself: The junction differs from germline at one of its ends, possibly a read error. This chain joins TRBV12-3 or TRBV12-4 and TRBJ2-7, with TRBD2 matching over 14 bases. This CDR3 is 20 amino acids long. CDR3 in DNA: TGTGCCACCAGTTTATCTCCGACTAGCGGGAGGGGCGCTTGCTCCTACGAGCAGTACTTC. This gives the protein CATSLSPTSGRGACSYEQYF.

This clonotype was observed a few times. The DNA of the CDR3 is TGCAGTGCTAGAGATCCGGGAGCGGGAATGGAGACCCAGTACTTC. Amino acid sequence: CSARDPGAGMETQYF. The chain links TRBV20-1 to TRBJ2-5; 7 nucleotides align to TRBD2. Unmatched junction bases numbered 9, after V lost 0 bases and J lost 5 bases. This CDR3 comprises 15 residues. In germline, CDR1 is DFQATT, CDR2 SNEGSKA (reference sequence).

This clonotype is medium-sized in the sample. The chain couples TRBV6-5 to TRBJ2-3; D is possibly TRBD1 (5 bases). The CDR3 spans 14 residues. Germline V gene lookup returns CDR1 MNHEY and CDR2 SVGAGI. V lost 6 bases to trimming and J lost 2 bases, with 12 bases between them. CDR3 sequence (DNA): TGTGCCAGCAGAGGGGTAAAATTCACAGATACGCAGTATTTT. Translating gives CASRGVKFTDTQYF.